Shown below are 28 T cell receptor beta chains from a single sample sequenced in a study of shared clonotypes between healthy human individuals. Sequencing was performed with immunoSEQ multiplex PCR; in TCRdb, only in-frame clones are kept and a portion is missing. This sample has some 1 million clones, with under 80% found just once. Sequenced sample: memory CD4+ T cells sorted from blood. Indicated subset: CD45RA-negative fraction. Every receptor here comes from a man aged 18 to 29 in good health.

V and J are TRBV7-9 and TRBJ2-1; perhaps D is TRBD1 or TRBD2 (5 bases each). V lost 2 bases and J 10 bases, leaving 18 bases between the germline ends. This CDR3 is built from 15 residues. Per the germline V gene, CDR1 is SEHNR and CDR2 is FQNEAQ (reference sequence). The CDR3 DNA reads as TGTGCCAGCAGCTTAAGAAGCCAGGGTGGAGGAGAGCAGTTCTTC. This gives the protein CASSLRSQGGGEQFF.

For the CDR3, the DNA is TGTGCCAGCAGTAAGGCAGGGGACTATGGCTACACCTTC. Protein sequence: CASSKAGDYGYTF. V gene TRBV6-1 combines with J gene TRBJ1-2, with D perhaps matching TRBD1 (6 bases). The CDR3 contains 13 residues. Deletions cut 5 bases from V and 3 bases from J, with 10 bases between. Germline V gene data show CDR1 as MNHNS and CDR2 as SASEGT.

This clone has only one observation. The rearrangement links TRBV7-9 to TRBJ1-2; 9 nucleotides match TRBD1. This CDR3 comprises 14 residues. Germline V gives CDR1 SEHNR, CDR2 FQNEAQ (reference sequence). V was clipped by 5 bases and J by 8 bases; unmatched bases: 9. For the CDR3, the DNA is TGTGCCAGCAGCCCGACCGGGACAGGGAGCGGCTACACCTTC. Protein: CASSPTGTGSGYTF.

The sample holds one count of this clone. CDR3 nucleotides: TGTGCCAGCAGCTCCCAAGAATTAACAGGAAACACCATATATTTT. It yields the protein CASSSQELTGNTIYF. The chain employs TRBV7-9 and TRBJ1-3; D unclear. Trimming pared 4 bases from V and 4 bases from J, leaving 14 bases between. This CDR3 region has 15 residues. Germline CDR1 SEHNR, CDR2 FQNEAQ (reference sequence).

This sequence joins TRBV4-2 and TRBJ2-7, with 12 nucleotides matching TRBD1. Unmatched junction bases numbered 17, after V lost 7 bases and J lost 7 bases. CDR1 LGHNA and CDR2 YNFKEQ come from the germline V gene. The CDR3 totals 17 residues. The CDR3 here is CASNQIGSGTGGVEQYF. The CDR3 DNA reads TGTGCCAGCAACCAGATCGGCTCCGGGACAGGGGGCGTGGAGCAGTACTTC.

Worth noting for this clone: The same CDR3 is also encoded by other DNA sequences in this sample. The chain links TRBV5-1 to TRBJ2-5, with TRBD1 identical over 10 bases. CDR1 is SGHRS and CDR2 is YFSETQ in the germline V gene. The length of the CDR3 is 15 residues. With 0 bases clipped from V and 1 base from J, the junction kept 0 bases outside the gene matches. The CDR3 loop is CASSLGTGGQETQYF. The CDR3 nucleotides are TGCGCCAGCAGCTTGGGGACAGGGGGCCAAGAGACCCAGTACTTC.

The chain is built from TRBV5-1 and TRBJ1-1; 8 bases are a match to TRBD1. This CDR3 has 15 residues. The germline CDR1 and CDR2 sequences are SGHRS and YFSETQ. With V trimmed by 4 bases and J by 1 base, 6 bases remained unmatched. The CDR3 DNA is TGCGCCAGCAGCCCGAGGACAGGGACGAACACTGAAGCTTTCTTT. Amino acid sequence: CASSPRTGTNTEAFF. The full variable domain, with the rest looked up from reference TRBV5-1 and TRBJ1-1, is KAGVTQTPRYLIKTRGQQVTLSCSPISGHRSVSWYQQTPGQGLQFLFEYFSETQRNKGNFPGRFSGRQFSNSRSEMNVSTLELGDSALYLCASSPRTGTNTEAFFGQGTRLTVV.

This clone was detected only a few times. This chain connects TRBV5-6 to TRBJ2-1; no clear D gene. This CDR3 is built from 13 residues. The V and J ends lost 1 base and 7 bases respectively, with 9 bases between them. Germline lookup yields CDR1 SGHDT and CDR2 YYEEEE. CDR3 sequence (DNA): TGTGCCAGCAGCTTGCCCTACGGTAATGAGCAGTTCTTC. Its translation: CASSLPYGNEQFF.

The V call is TRBV30, the J call TRBJ1-2; tentatively, D is TRBD1 (6 bases). There are 15 residues in the CDR3. V lost 5 bases and J 0 bases, leaving 16 bases between the germline ends. CDR1 is GTSNPN, CDR2 SVGIG, per germline (reference sequence). This CDR3 reads CAWGKTGASNYGYTF. CDR3 coding DNA: TGTGCCTGGGGGAAGACAGGAGCCTCTAACTATGGCTACACCTTC.

The gene calls are TRBV2 and TRBJ2-1; maybe TRBD2 (6 bases). V lost 0 bases and J lost 5, with 8 bases in between. Germline V gene data show CDR1 as SNHLY and CDR2 as FYNNEI. The CDR3 sequence is 14 residues long. The CDR3 DNA follows: TGTGCCAGCAGTGAAGCTTGGAGGGACAATGAGCAGTTCTTC. It translates to CASSEAWRDNEQFF.

The chain recombines TRBV7-2 with TRBJ1-5; the D gene is possibly TRBD1 (5 bases). Germline V lookup: CDR1 SGHTA, CDR2 FQGNSA. CDR3 length equals 14 residues. V dropped 5 bases and J dropped 4 bases, with 12 bases sitting between them. The CDR3 DNA reads as TGTGCCAGCAGCGCGAGTGGGGCAAATCAGCCCCAGCATTTT. Translating it yields CASSASGANQPQHF.

V gene TRBV2 combines with J gene TRBJ2-2, with no clear D. The V gene's germline CDR1 is SNHLY and CDR2 FYNNEI. V lost 7 bases and J lost 5, with 17 bases in between. The CDR3 runs 15 residues. CDR3 in DNA: TGTGCCAGCATCGAAGGTGGGAAGACGACCGGGGAGCTGTTTTTT. It is translated as CASIEGGKTTGELFF.

V and J are TRBV19 and TRBJ1-5; D is uncertain. CDR1 is LNHDA, CDR2 SQIVND, per germline (reference sequence). Trimming took 4 bases from V and 3 from J, leaving 10 bases between them. The CDR3 has 14 amino acids. The DNA for the CDR3 is TGTGCCAGTAGTACGGAAGGTTACAATCAGCCCCAGCATTTT. Translation: CASSTEGYNQPQHF.

The chain uses TRBV5-1 and TRBJ2-1, with TRBD1 identical over 8 bases. The CDR3 is 20 amino acids. The germline V gene encodes CDR1 SGHRS and CDR2 YFSETQ. The J segment lost 7 bases and the V segment lost 0 bases, leaving 21 bases of the junction unmatched. The DNA for the CDR3 is TGCGCCAGCAGCTTGGCCCCAGGGGGACAGGTTGTGACAAAACAAAATGAGCAGTTCTTC. It yields the protein CASSLAPGGQVVTKQNEQFF.

This sequence joins TRBV5-1 and TRBJ1-1; D uncertain. Trimming took off 0 bases at V and 1 base at J, with 7 bases between the two ends. The germline gives CDR1 SGHRS, CDR2 YFSETQ. This CDR3 is built from 14 residues. The CDR3 coding sequence is TGCGCCAGCAGCTTGGAGCCCAGGAACACTGAAGCTTTCTTT. This codes for CASSLEPRNTEAFF.

The rearrangement links TRBV15 to TRBJ2-5; tentatively, D is TRBD2 (5 bases). Germline CDR1 and CDR2: LNHNV and YYDKDF (reference sequence). V lost 3 bases and J lost 1, with 6 bases in between. CDR3 length equals 13 residues. Here the CDR3 DNA reads TGTGCCACCAGCAGCGGGATCCAAGAGACCCAGTACTTC. It specifies CATSSGIQETQYF.

The V call is TRBV27, the J call TRBJ2-1; 8 bases align to TRBD1. The V gene's germline CDR1 is MNHEY and CDR2 SMNVEV (reference sequence). V was pared by 2 bases and J by 4 bases, with 10 bases of the junction left unmatched. The CDR3 has 17 amino acids. The DNA for the CDR3 is TGTGCCAGCAGTTTAAATCCTCCTGGGACAGGTTACAATGAGCAGTTCTTC. It translates to CASSLNPPGTGYNEQFF.

V usage is TRBV30 and J usage is TRBJ1-2; D unclear. This CDR3 contains 13 residues. V was pared by 2 bases and J by 0 bases, with 7 bases between. The germline CDR1 and CDR2 sequences are GTSNPN and SVGIG (reference sequence). CDR3 region: CAWSKAANYGYTF. The CDR3, as DNA: TGTGCCTGGAGTAAAGCCGCTAACTATGGCTACACCTTC. Full variable domain (outside the CDR3, taken from reference TRBV30 and TRBJ1-2): SQTIHQWPATLVQPVGSPLSLECTVEGTSNPNLYWYRQAAGRGLQLLFYSVGIGQISSEVPQNLSASRPQDRQFILSSKKLLLSDSGFYLCAWSKAANYGYTFGSGTRLTVV.

This rearrangement joins TRBV7-9 to TRBJ1-2; TRBD1 matches 9 bases. V lost 1 base, J lost 6 bases, and 9 bases stayed unmatched. This CDR3 spans 16 amino acids. Germline V gene data show CDR1 as SEHNR and CDR2 as FQNEAQ (reference sequence). CDR3 in DNA: TGTGCCAGCAGCTTAGGTGGGGACAGGGATAGGGATGGCTACACCTTC. This sequence encodes CASSLGGDRDRDGYTF.

The rearrangement joins TRBV19 to TRBJ2-7; D is ambiguous. Germline CDR1 is LNHDA and CDR2 is SQIVND (reference sequence). Trimming cost V 1 base and J 4 bases, with 14 bases left between them. The CDR3 extends over 15 amino acids. In nucleotides, the CDR3 is TGTGCCAGTAGTATAGCCAAAGGCGCGCCTTACGAGCAGTACTTC. It is translated as CASSIAKGAPYEQYF. Full variable domain (outside the CDR3, taken from reference TRBV19 and TRBJ2-7): DGGITQSPKYLFRKEGQNVTLSCEQNLNHDAMYWYRQDPGQGLRLIYYSQIVNDFQKGDIAEGYSVSREKKESFPLTVTSAQKNPTAFYLCASSIAKGAPYEQYFGPGTRLTVT.

Comments on this clone: At the DNA level, this CDR3 is encoded by other sequences in the same sample as well. This chain connects TRBV7-2 to TRBJ2-3, with D possibly being TRBD1 (5 bases). Trimming cost V 1 base and J 0 bases, with 11 bases left between them. Germline values: CDR1 SGHTA, CDR2 FQGNSA. The CDR3 length is 16 residues. The CDR3 DNA is TGTGCCAGCAGCTTAGGGGGCTTCACTAGCACAGATACGCAGTATTTT. Amino acid sequence: CASSLGGFTSTDTQYF.

This clone has only a few counts. The chain carries TRBV13 and TRBJ2-7; perhaps TRBD1 as D (5 bases). The CDR3 sequence is 14 residues long. Per the germline V gene, CDR1 is PRHDT and CDR2 is FYEKMQ (reference sequence). V was pared by 5 bases and J by 5 bases, with 16 bases between. CDR3 residues: CASSQRQTKNEQYF. CDR3 nucleotides: TGTGCCAGCAGCCAGAGACAGACCAAGAACGAGCAGTACTTC.

On this clone itself: At the DNA level, this CDR3 is encoded by other sequences in the same sample as well. The V and J genes are TRBV4-1 and TRBJ2-7; 10 bases fit TRBD1. The germline CDR1 and CDR2 sequences are MGHRA and YSYEKL. This CDR3 has 15 amino acids. J was trimmed by 0 bases and V by 5 bases; bases with no gene match: 4. The CDR3 DNA follows: TGCGCCAGCAGCTTACGACAGGGGGCCTCCTACGAGCAGTACTTC. It translates to CASSLRQGASYEQYF.

V usage is TRBV9 and J usage is TRBJ2-3; D uncertain. Looked up from germline, CDR1 is SGDLS and CDR2 is YYNGEE. This CDR3 region has 14 residues. V was pared by 2 bases and J by 2 bases, with 9 bases between. The CDR3 coding sequence is TGTGCCAGCAGCGTCTTGGCTAACACAGATACGCAGTATTTT. It codes for CASSVLANTDTQYF.

This sequence joins TRBV7-3 and TRBJ2-2; unclear D gene. The V gene lost 5 bases and the J gene lost 7 bases, with 11 bases spanning the gap. The CDR3 extends over 13 amino acids. Germline V gene lookup returns CDR1 SGHTA and CDR2 FQGTGA. CDR3 amino acids: CASSLRPDGELFF. In DNA form, the CDR3 reads TGTGCCAGCAGCCTCCGGCCCGACGGGGAGCTGTTTTTT.

As to this clone: Other DNA variants within this sample encode the same CDR3. This sequence joins TRBV7-3 and TRBJ2-3; D is possibly TRBD2 (7 bases). Germline V gene lookup returns CDR1 SGHTA and CDR2 FQGTGA. The V and J ends lost 2 bases and 3 bases respectively, with 12 bases between them. The CDR3 is made up of 15 amino acids. This CDR3 is CASSLDGGATDTQYF. In DNA form, the CDR3 reads TGTGCCAGCAGCTTAGATGGGGGGGCTACAGATACGCAGTATTTT.

The chain is built from TRBV28 and TRBJ1-1; no clear D. This CDR3 region has 13 residues. Germline V gene lookup returns CDR1 MDHEN and CDR2 SYDVKM. With 6 bases removed from V and 10 bases from J, the gap between germline ends came to 18 bases. CDR3: CASSPTTTSGAFF. DNA of the CDR3: TGTGCCAGCAGCCCCACAACCACTTCGGGAGCTTTCTTT.

This chain uses TRBV5-6 with TRBJ1-1; D gene uncertain. Germline CDR1 and CDR2: SGHDT and YYEEEE. This CDR3 is 13 amino acids long. Trimming took 2 bases from V and 6 from J, leaving 11 bases between them. This CDR3 is CASSFSVLAEAFF. The DNA of the CDR3 is TGTGCCAGCAGCTTCTCCGTTCTCGCTGAAGCTTTCTTT.